Listed here are 23 T cell receptor beta chains from one sample, sequenced in a study of cytomegalovirus exposure and HLA in healthy donors (dated by TCRdb to about 2017). The library was generated by the immunoSEQ multiplex PCR assay. This is the immuneACCESS table as TCRdb keeps it, with only in-frame sequences that have V and J called. A part of the clones is gone; compared with another copy, unresolved V genes explain less than half, and the rest is unexplained. The sample records some 64,000 clones, approximately 95% of which are singletons. Roughly 1% of the sample belongs to the ten largest clones. What was sequenced was PBMCs. Source of these receptors: a woman in her late teens or twenties in good health and CMV-seronegative.

This chain joins TRBV7-9 and TRBJ2-4; 10 bases agree with TRBD2. Germline CDR1 and CDR2: SEHNR and FQNEAQ (reference sequence). The CDR3 runs 17 residues. V was pared by 5 bases and J by 8 bases, with 15 bases of the junction left unmatched. CDR3 in amino acids: CASSRRVAGGTTDIQYF. The CDR3 DNA reads as TGTGCCAGCAGCCGCCGGGTAGCGGGAGGAACAACGGACATTCAGTACTTC.

V gene TRBV10-3 combines with J gene TRBJ2-2, with D possibly matching TRBD1 (6 bases). The V end was cut by 6 bases, the J end by 7 bases, with 15 bases between. The CDR3 loop spans 14 amino acids. Germline CDR1 reads ENHRY; CDR2 reads SYGVKD. CDR3 bases: TGTGCCATCAGCCCCGTGGGGGCCATCGGGGAGCTGTTTTTT. Protein: CAISPVGAIGELFF.

V gene TRBV29-1 combines with J gene TRBJ1-5; the D is unclear. There are 9 residues in the CDR3. The V and J ends lost 5 bases and 6 bases respectively, with 2 bases between them. The V gene's germline CDR1 is SQVTM and CDR2 ANQGSEA. CDR3 in DNA: TGCAGCGTTCGTCAGCCCCAGCATTTT. Protein sequence: CSVRQPQHF. Full variable domain (rest looked up from reference TRBV29-1 and TRBJ1-5): SAVISQKPSRDICQRGTSLTIQCQVDSQVTMMFWYRQQPGQSLTLIATANQGSEATYESGFVIDKFPISRPNLTFSTLTVSNMSPEDSSIYLCSVRQPQHFGDGTRLSIL.

V usage is TRBV7-9 and J usage is TRBJ2-7; 10 nucleotides agree with TRBD1. CDR1 SEHNR and CDR2 FQNEAQ come from the germline V gene (reference sequence). V lost 3 bases, J lost 3 bases, and 5 bases stayed unmatched. CDR3 length equals 15 residues. CDR3 residues: CASSFTGQGFYEQYF. The CDR3 DNA sequence: TGTGCCAGCAGCTTTACGGGACAGGGGTTCTACGAGCAGTACTTC.

CDR3 residues: CASSLERRETQYF. The CDR3 region has the DNA TGTGCCAGCAGCTTAGAACGGAGGGAGACCCAGTACTTC. The chain uses TRBV7-2 and TRBJ2-5; tentative D call: TRBD2 (5 bases). The CDR3 spans 13 residues. CDR1 SGHTA and CDR2 FQGNSA come from the germline V gene. V lost 1 base to trimming and J lost 5 bases, with 8 bases between them.

The chain has TRBV7-8 and TRBJ2-5, with 11 bases fitting TRBD1. The J segment lost 5 bases and the V segment lost 5 bases, leaving 10 bases of the junction unmatched. This CDR3 is built from 16 residues. CDR1 is SGHVS, CDR2 FQNEAQ, per germline. CDR3 nucleotide sequence: TGTGCCAGCAGCCCGTGGACAGGGGGCGCCGGGGAGACCCAGTACTTC. Translated: CASSPWTGGAGETQYF.

The J gene is TRBJ1-2, the V gene TRBV4-2, with TRBD1 matching over 7 bases. CDR3 length: 14 amino acids. J gave up 7 bases and V 4 bases, and 9 bases lay outside the gene matches. Germline V gene sequence: CDR1 LGHNA, CDR2 YNFKEQ. CDR3 coding DNA: TGTGCCAGCAGCCGAAGGGGACAGACTCCTGGCTACACCTTC. This encodes CASSRRGQTPGYTF.

The chain recombines TRBV5-4 with TRBJ1-4; TRBD1 might be the D (5 bases). This CDR3 comprises 14 residues. V lost 0 bases, J lost 7 bases, and 10 bases lay in between. CDR1 and CDR2 from the germline V gene are SGHNT and YYREEE (reference sequence). CDR3 sequence (DNA): TGTGCCAGCAGCTTGGGTGCAGGGATTGAAAAACTGTTTTTT. It codes for CASSLGAGIEKLFF. Full variable domain (outside the CDR3, taken from reference TRBV5-4 and TRBJ1-4): ETGVTQSPTHLIKTRGQQVTLRCSSQSGHNTVSWYQQALGQGPQFIFQYYREEENGRGNFPPRFSGLQFPNYSSELNVNALELDDSALYLCASSLGAGIEKLFFGSGTQLSVL.

This clone appeared once. This rearrangement joins TRBV28 to TRBJ2-7; tentatively, D is TRBD1 (6 bases). This CDR3 has 14 residues. CDR1 is MDHEN, CDR2 SYDVKM, per germline. The V and J ends lost 3 bases and 2 bases respectively, with 11 bases between them. The CDR3 sequence: CASSLETGPYEQYF. Here the CDR3 DNA reads TGTGCCAGCAGTTTGGAGACAGGTCCCTACGAGCAGTACTTC.

The chain couples TRBV9 to TRBJ2-2; 7 nucleotides match TRBD2. With V trimmed by 2 bases and J by 1 base, 5 bases remained unmatched. This CDR3 spans 16 amino acids. The germline V gene encodes CDR1 SGDLS and CDR2 YYNGEE. CDR3 residues: CASSVRLAENTGELFF. CDR3 nucleotides: TGTGCCAGCAGCGTGAGGCTAGCGGAGAACACCGGGGAGCTGTTTTTT.

The rearrangement joins TRBV10-3 to TRBJ1-3; a weak D match, TRBD1 (6 bases). This CDR3 has 15 amino acids. V was cut by 3 bases and J by 1 base, with 10 bases left in between. CDR1 is ENHRY and CDR2 is SYGVKD in the germline V gene. DNA of the CDR3: TGTGCCATCAGTGACTTGGGACAATCTGGAAACACCATATATTTT. It is translated as CAISDLGQSGNTIYF.

In DNA form, the CDR3 reads TGCGCCAGCAGCCAAGAGGTGCCGGGACTAGCGGGCTCCACAGATACGCAGTATTTT. It encodes CASSQEVPGLAGSTDTQYF. The rearrangement joins TRBV4-1 to TRBJ2-3; TRBD2 aligns across 12 bases. The junction had 9 bases not matched to a gene; V was cut back by 0 bases and J by 2 bases. Germline V gene sequence: CDR1 MGHRA, CDR2 YSYEKL. The CDR3 has 19 amino acids.

The chain recombines TRBV7-2 with TRBJ2-1; 8 bases fit TRBD2. This CDR3 spans 14 amino acids. Germline V lookup: CDR1 SGHTA, CDR2 FQGNSA. J gave up 8 bases and V 5 bases, and 8 bases lay outside the gene matches. Here the CDR3 DNA reads TGTGCCAGCAGCCAGGGGACTAGTGGGGATGAGCAGTTCTTC. This encodes CASSQGTSGDEQFF.

The chain has TRBV11-1 and TRBJ2-2; 14 bases match TRBD2. Germline-derived CDR1 and CDR2 are SGHAT and FQDESV (reference sequence). CDR3 length: 18 residues. J was trimmed by 7 bases and V by 5 bases; bases with no gene match: 12. CDR3 DNA: TGTGCCAGCAGCCCCGGGACTAGCGGGAGCGCGGTCGGCGGGGAGCTGTTTTTT. This sequence encodes CASSPGTSGSAVGGELFF.

This chain uses TRBV5-8 with TRBJ2-1; D uncertain. Germline loops: CDR1 SGHTS, CDR2 YDEGEE. The CDR3 has 13 amino acids. Trimming took 7 bases from V and 3 from J, leaving 11 bases between them. The CDR3 DNA is TGTGCCAGCCGCGAGCTAGACTACAATGAGCAGTTCTTC. The encoded protein is CASRELDYNEQFF.

The genes are TRBV18 and TRBJ2-3, with 10 bases aligning to TRBD1. The V segment lost 2 bases and the J segment 4 bases; nucleotides outside the gene matches: 0. CDR3 length: 14 residues. Looked up from germline, CDR1 is KGHSH and CDR2 is LQKENI. The CDR3 sequence: CASSPGQGADTQYF. The DNA of the CDR3 is TGTGCCAGCTCACCAGGACAGGGGGCAGATACGCAGTATTTT. The complete variable domain, with remaining parts taken from reference TRBV18 and TRBJ2-3, reads NAGVMQNPRHLVRRRGQEARLRCSPMKGHSHVYWYRQLPEEGLKFMVYLQKENIIDESGMPKERFSAEFPKEGPSILRIQQVVRGDSAAYFCASSPGQGADTQYFGPGTRLTVL.

This chain uses TRBV11-3 with TRBJ2-1; maybe TRBD2 (6 bases). The CDR3 consists of 14 residues. V lost 0 bases and J 7 bases, leaving 10 bases between the germline ends. Germline V lookup: CDR1 SGHNT, CDR2 YENEEA. The CDR3 protein is CASSLEGLANEQFF. CDR3 coding DNA: TGTGCCAGCAGCTTAGAGGGACTGGCGAATGAGCAGTTCTTC.

V gene TRBV5-1 combines with J gene TRBJ2-3, with TRBD2 matching over 14 bases. V shed 4 bases, J shed 7 bases, and the junction held 20 bases outside the gene matches. The CDR3 is 20 residues long. Germline-derived CDR1 and CDR2 are SGHRS and YFSETQ. Written as DNA, the CDR3 is TGCGCCAGCAGCCCAATATCCGGGACTAGCGGGAGCCACGCCGTGAATACGCAGTATTTT. Protein sequence: CASSPISGTSGSHAVNTQYF.

The chain recombines TRBV5-1 with TRBJ1-3; D unresolved. CDR3 length equals 12 residues. Germline-derived CDR1 and CDR2 are SGHRS and YFSETQ. Trimming removed 0 bases at V and 5 bases at J, with 3 bases between. The CDR3 region is CASSLDRNTIYF. The CDR3 coding sequence is TGCGCCAGCAGCTTGGATAGAAACACCATATATTTT.

The chain couples TRBV5-1 to TRBJ2-3, with TRBD2 matching over 11 bases. The CDR3 consists of 14 residues. CDR1 and CDR2 from the germline V gene are SGHRS and YFSETQ. J gave up 4 bases and V 6 bases, and 4 bases lay outside the gene matches. CDR3 in DNA: TGCGCCAGCACCCGACTAGCGGGGCCAGATACGCAGTATTTT. This sequence encodes CASTRLAGPDTQYF.

In the case of this clone: This same CDR3 is encoded by further DNA sequences in the sample. The V gene is TRBV2, the J gene TRBJ2-3; 7 positions match TRBD2. The CDR3 spans 14 residues. Per the germline V gene, CDR1 is SNHLY and CDR2 is FYNNEI. J lost 4 bases, V lost 3 bases, and 4 bases had no gene match. The CDR3 reads CASSDQGGADTQYF. Written as DNA, the CDR3 is TGTGCCAGCAGTGATCAGGGAGGGGCAGATACGCAGTATTTT. Filled out from reference TRBV2 and TRBJ2-3, the complete variable domain reads EPEVTQTPSHQVTQMGQEVILRCVPISNHLYFYWYRQILGQKVEFLVSFYNNEISEKSEIFDDQFSVERPDGSNFTLKIRSTKLEDSAMYFCASSDQGGADTQYFGPGTRLTVL.

This rearrangement joins TRBV19 to TRBJ1-4; tentative D call: TRBD1 (6 bases). CDR3 length equals 13 residues. V shed 5 bases and J shed 6 bases, with 10 bases lying between them. CDR1 and CDR2 from the germline V gene are LNHDA and SQIVND (reference sequence). CDR3: CASSGQLYEKLFF. The DNA for the CDR3 is TGTGCCAGTAGTGGACAGCTCTATGAAAAACTGTTTTTT.

The J gene is TRBJ1-4, the V gene TRBV18; D not certain. Trimming took off 6 bases at V and 3 bases at J, with 14 bases between the two ends. The germline V gene has CDR1 KGHSH and CDR2 LQKENI. The CDR3 runs to 15 residues. CDR3 residues: CASSLLAPANEKLFF. Written as DNA, the CDR3 is TGTGCCAGCTCCCTATTAGCACCGGCTAATGAAAAACTGTTTTTT.